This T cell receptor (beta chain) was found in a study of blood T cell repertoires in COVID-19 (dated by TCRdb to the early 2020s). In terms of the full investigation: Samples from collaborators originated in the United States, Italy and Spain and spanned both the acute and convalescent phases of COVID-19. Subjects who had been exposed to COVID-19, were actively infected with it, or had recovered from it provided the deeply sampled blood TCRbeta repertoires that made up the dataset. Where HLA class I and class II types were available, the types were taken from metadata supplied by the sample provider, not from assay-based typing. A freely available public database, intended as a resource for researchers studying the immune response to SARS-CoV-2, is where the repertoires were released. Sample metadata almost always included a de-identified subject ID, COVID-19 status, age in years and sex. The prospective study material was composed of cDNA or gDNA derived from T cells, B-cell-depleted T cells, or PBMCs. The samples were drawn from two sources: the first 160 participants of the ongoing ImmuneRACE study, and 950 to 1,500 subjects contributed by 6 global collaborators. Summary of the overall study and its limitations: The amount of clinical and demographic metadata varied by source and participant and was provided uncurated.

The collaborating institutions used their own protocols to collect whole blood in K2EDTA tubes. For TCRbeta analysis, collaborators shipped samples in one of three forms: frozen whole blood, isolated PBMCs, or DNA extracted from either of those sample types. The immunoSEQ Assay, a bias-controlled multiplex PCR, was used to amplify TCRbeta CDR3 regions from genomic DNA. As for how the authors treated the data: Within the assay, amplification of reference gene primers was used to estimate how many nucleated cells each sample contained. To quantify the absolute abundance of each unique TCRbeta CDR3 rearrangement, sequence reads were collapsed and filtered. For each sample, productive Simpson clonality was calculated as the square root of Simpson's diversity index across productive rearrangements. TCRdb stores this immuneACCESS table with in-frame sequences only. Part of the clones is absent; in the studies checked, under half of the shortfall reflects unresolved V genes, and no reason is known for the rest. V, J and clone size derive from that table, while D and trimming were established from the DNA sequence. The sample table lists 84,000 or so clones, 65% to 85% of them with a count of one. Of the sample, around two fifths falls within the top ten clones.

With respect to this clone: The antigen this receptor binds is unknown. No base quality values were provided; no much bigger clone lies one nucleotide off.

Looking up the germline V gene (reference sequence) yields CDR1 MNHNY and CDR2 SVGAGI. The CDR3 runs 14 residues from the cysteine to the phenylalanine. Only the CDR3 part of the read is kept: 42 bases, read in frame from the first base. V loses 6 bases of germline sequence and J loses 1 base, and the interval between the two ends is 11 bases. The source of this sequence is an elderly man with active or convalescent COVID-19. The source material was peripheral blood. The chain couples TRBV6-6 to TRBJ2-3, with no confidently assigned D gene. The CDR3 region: CASSYVLGTDTQYF. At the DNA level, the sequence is TGTGCCAGCAGCTATGTGCTTGGCACAGATACGCAGTATTTT.